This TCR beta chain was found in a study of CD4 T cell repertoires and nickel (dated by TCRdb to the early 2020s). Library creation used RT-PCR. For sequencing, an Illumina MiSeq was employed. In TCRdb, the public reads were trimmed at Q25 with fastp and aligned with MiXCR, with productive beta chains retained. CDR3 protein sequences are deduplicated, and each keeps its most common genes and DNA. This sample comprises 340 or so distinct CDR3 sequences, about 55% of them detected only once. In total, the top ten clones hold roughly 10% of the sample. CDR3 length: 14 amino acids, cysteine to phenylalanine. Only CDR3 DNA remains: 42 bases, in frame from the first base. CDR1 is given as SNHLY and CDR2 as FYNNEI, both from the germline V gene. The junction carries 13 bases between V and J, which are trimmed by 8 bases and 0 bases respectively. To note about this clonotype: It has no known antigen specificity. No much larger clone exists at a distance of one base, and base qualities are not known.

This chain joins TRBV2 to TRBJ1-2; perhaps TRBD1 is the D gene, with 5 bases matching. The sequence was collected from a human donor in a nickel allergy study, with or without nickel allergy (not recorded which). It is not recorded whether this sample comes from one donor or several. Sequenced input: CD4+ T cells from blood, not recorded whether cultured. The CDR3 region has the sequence CASVRQTTNYGYTF. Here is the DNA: TGTGCCAGCGTCCGACAGACCACTAACTATGGCTACACCTTC. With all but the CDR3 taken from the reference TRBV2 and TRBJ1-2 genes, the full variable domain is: EPEVTQTPSHQVTQMGQEVILRCVPISNHLYFYWYRQILGQKVEFLVSFYNNEISEKSEIFDDQFSVERPDGSNFTLKIRSTKLEDSAMYFCASVRQTTNYGYTFGSGTRLTVV.